These 27 T cell receptor beta chains share one sample of origin, sequenced in a study of glioma-infiltrating T cells after dendritic cell vaccination. Time point given: after dendritic cell vaccination, including at tumor progression/relapse. Assay: immunoSEQ multiplex PCR; the TCRdb copy retains only in-frame clones and omits some. The data show more than 85,000 clones, with almost 90% seen just once and roughly 2.8% held by the top ten. The input for sequencing was blood, taken after dendritic cell vaccination. All receptors come from a human donor with glioblastoma.

The V call is TRBV30, the J call TRBJ1-5; 9 nucleotides agree with TRBD1. Germline lookup yields CDR1 GTSNPN and CDR2 SVGIG (reference sequence). V was clipped by 5 bases and J by 1 base; unmatched bases: 3. The CDR3 is made up of 14 amino acids. The CDR3 reads CAWQQGASNQPQHF. The CDR3 region has the DNA TGTGCCTGGCAACAGGGGGCGAGCAATCAGCCCCAGCATTTT.

This rearrangement joins TRBV18 to TRBJ2-3, with D possibly TRBD2 on 5 matching bases. Between the trimmed V and J ends, which lost 0 bases and 1 base, there was a span of 11 bases. The germline CDR1 and CDR2 sequences are KGHSH and LQKENI. The CDR3 runs to 16 residues. Written as DNA, the CDR3 is TGTGCCAGCTCACCACCGCGCGGAGGAGGCACAGATACGCAGTATTTT. The encoded protein is CASSPPRGGGTDTQYF. Variable domain in full (rest from reference TRBV18 and TRBJ2-3): NAGVMQNPRHLVRRRGQEARLRCSPMKGHSHVYWYRQLPEEGLKFMVYLQKENIIDESGMPKERFSAEFPKEGPSILRIQQVVRGDSAAYFCASSPPRGGGTDTQYFGPGTRLTVL.

In its sample, this clone was seen once. The chain uses TRBV5-4 and TRBJ1-2; 8 bases fit TRBD1. CDR3 size: 17 residues. V lost 4 bases and J lost 2; bases outside the gene matches: 13. Germline CDR1 SGHNT, CDR2 YYREEE (reference sequence). The CDR3 here is CASSGGTGRNPNYGYTF. CDR3 sequence (DNA): TGTGCCAGCAGCGGCGGGACAGGCCGAAACCCCAACTATGGCTACACCTTC.

The V gene is TRBV14, the J gene TRBJ2-7, with D possibly TRBD1 on 6 matching bases. This CDR3 contains 15 residues. Germline V gene lookup returns CDR1 SGHDN and CDR2 FVKESK. V was pared by 1 base and J by 0 bases, with 10 bases between. The CDR3, as DNA: TGTGCCAGCAGCCAAGGCCGGGACACCTCCTACGAGCAGTACTTC. Protein product: CASSQGRDTSYEQYF.

This chain uses TRBV5-1 with TRBJ2-7; 10 bases match TRBD1. V was clipped by 4 bases and J by 3 bases; unmatched bases: 4. In germline, CDR1 is SGHRS, CDR2 YFSETQ. The CDR3 runs to 14 residues. For the CDR3, the DNA is TGCGCCAGCAGCAAGGACAGGGGGAACTACGAGCAGTACTTC. As protein: CASSKDRGNYEQYF.

The table lists this clone with a few counts. The sample carries other DNA sequences with the same CDR3. The V gene is TRBV4-1, the J gene TRBJ2-1; a possible D gene is TRBD2 (5 bases). V was shortened by 0 bases and J by 8 bases, with 17 bases between the two germline ends. Per germline, CDR1 MGHRA and CDR2 YSYEKL. The CDR3 loop spans 16 amino acids. CDR3 DNA sequence: TGCGCCAGCAGCCAAGATAGGAGGCTAGTCCGTGATGAGCAGTTCTTC. It is translated as CASSQDRRLVRDEQFF.

This clone occurred once. This sequence joins TRBV18 and TRBJ2-2, with D possibly being TRBD1 (5 bases). V shed 3 bases and J shed 10 bases, with 21 bases lying between them. Looked up from germline, CDR1 is KGHSH and CDR2 is LQKENI. The CDR3 contains 16 residues. The CDR3 loop is CASSPSGSYLPAELFF. In DNA, the CDR3 is TGTGCCAGCTCACCTTCAGGGTCTTACCTACCGGCGGAGCTGTTTTTT. The whole variable domain, filled in from reference TRBV18 and TRBJ2-2, reads NAGVMQNPRHLVRRRGQEARLRCSPMKGHSHVYWYRQLPEEGLKFMVYLQKENIIDESGMPKERFSAEFPKEGPSILRIQQVVRGDSAAYFCASSPSGSYLPAELFFGEGSRLTVL.

This sequence joins TRBV9 and TRBJ2-7; 8 bases fit TRBD1. Germline V gene sequence: CDR1 SGDLS, CDR2 YYNGEE. CDR3 length equals 14 residues. The J segment lost 6 bases and the V segment lost 3 bases, leaving 8 bases of the junction unmatched. Here the CDR3 DNA reads TGTGCCAGCAGCGCCACAGGGGGAGTAAGCGAGCAGTACTTC. The encoded protein is CASSATGGVSEQYF.

The CDR3 DNA sequence: TGTGCCATCGCCTCCAGGGGTACCGGGGAGCTGTTTTTT. This encodes CAIASRGTGELFF. The rearrangement uses TRBV6-5 and TRBJ2-2; a possible D gene is TRBD1 (6 bases). Germline V gene lookup returns CDR1 MNHEY and CDR2 SVGAGI. CDR3 size: 13 residues. The V end was cut by 10 bases, the J end by 5 bases, with 14 bases between.

The chain is built from TRBV10-2 and TRBJ1-2; tentatively, D is TRBD1 (6 bases). The CDR3 has 15 amino acids. Germline V CDR1 and CDR2: WSHSY, SAAADI. Trimming pared 0 bases from V and 4 bases from J, leaving 12 bases between. The CDR3 DNA sequence: TGCGCCAGCAGTGAGTCGCGCAGGGGATTCTATGGCTACACCTTC. It encodes CASSESRRGFYGYTF.

The rearrangement links TRBV4-2 to TRBJ1-5; perhaps TRBD1 as D (6 bases). CDR1 LGHNA and CDR2 YNFKEQ come from the germline V gene. Trimming cost V 4 bases and J 6 bases, with 13 bases left between them. The CDR3 contains 14 residues. This chain's CDR3 is CASSLDRSSQPQHF. CDR3 sequence (DNA): TGTGCCAGCAGCCTAGACAGGTCGTCTCAGCCCCAGCATTTT.

The V and J genes are TRBV2 and TRBJ1-6; 8 bases fit TRBD1. This CDR3 is 16 amino acids long. Trimming removed 7 bases from V and 5 bases from J; junction bases left unmatched: 10. Germline CDR1 SNHLY, CDR2 FYNNEI. The chain's CDR3 is CASTGDWTGNNSPLHF. The CDR3 coding sequence is TGTGCCAGCACTGGGGATTGGACAGGGAATAATTCACCCCTCCACTTT. The variable domain in full, completed from reference TRBV2 and TRBJ1-6, reads EPEVTQTPSHQVTQMGQEVILRCVPISNHLYFYWYRQILGQKVEFLVSFYNNEISEKSEIFDDQFSVERPDGSNFTLKIRSTKLEDSAMYFCASTGDWTGNNSPLHFGNGTRLTVT.

As DNA, the CDR3 is TGTGCCTGGAGCCTGGGACAGGGTCCCGAGCAGTACTTC. Translated: CAWSLGQGPEQYF. The chain carries TRBV30 and TRBJ2-7; the match to TRBD1 covers 9 bases. V gave up 3 bases and J gave up 6 bases; unmatched junction bases: 6. CDR3 size: 13 residues. Per the germline V gene, CDR1 is GTSNPN and CDR2 is SVGIG (reference sequence).

In this sample, this clone turned up once. The chain recombines TRBV5-1 with TRBJ1-2; 9 nucleotides line up with TRBD1. This CDR3 has 14 residues. Germline-derived CDR1 and CDR2 are SGHRS and YFSETQ. Trimming removed 4 bases from V and 3 bases from J; junction bases left unmatched: 4. The CDR3 loop reads CASSAQGADYGYTF. The CDR3 DNA is TGCGCCAGCAGCGCACAGGGGGCGGACTATGGCTACACCTTC.

The CDR3 region is CASSYGTANYGYTF. CDR3 DNA: TGTGCCAGCAGTTACGGGACAGCGAACTATGGCTACACCTTC. J is TRBJ1-2 and V is TRBV6-6; TRBD1 aligns across 7 bases. V lost 2 bases to trimming and J lost 2 bases; unmatched junction nucleotides: 2. From germline, CDR1 is MNHNY and CDR2 SVGAGI (reference sequence). CDR3 length equals 14 residues.

Details on this clone: Other nucleotide sequences from this sample produce the same CDR3. V gene TRBV4-1 combines with J gene TRBJ1-1; TRBD1 aligns across 8 bases. From germline, CDR1 is MGHRA and CDR2 YSYEKL. The CDR3 has 14 residues. The trim removed 4 bases at V and 1 base at J, leaving 2 bases unmatched. In DNA form, the CDR3 reads TGCGCCAGCAGCCCGGACAGGGCGAACACTGAAGCTTTCTTT. This translates into CASSPDRANTEAFF.

This chain joins TRBV7-2 and TRBJ2-1; 10 bases fit TRBD2. The CDR3 has 17 residues. V was pared by 3 bases and J by 9 bases, with 14 bases of the junction left unmatched. From germline, CDR1 is SGHTA and CDR2 FQGNSA. CDR3 DNA: TGTGCCAGCAGCTTGGCTAGGCTAGCGGGGGAATCGGGTGAGCAGTTCTTC. Amino acids: CASSLARLAGESGEQFF.

V is TRBV15 and J is TRBJ1-2; possible D gene TRBD1, 5 bases. The V gene's germline CDR1 is LNHNV and CDR2 YYDKDF (reference sequence). The V and J ends lost 0 bases and 5 bases respectively, with 13 bases between them. The CDR3 length is 15 residues. CDR3 amino acids: CATSRDSTGGYGYTF. The CDR3 DNA reads TGTGCCACCAGCAGAGATAGTACGGGGGGTTATGGCTACACCTTC.

This clone was found a few times. V usage is TRBV11-3 and J usage is TRBJ1-3; D uncertain. Germline assignment: CDR1 SGHNT and CDR2 YENEEA. This CDR3 is built from 13 residues. V gave up 8 bases and J gave up 4 bases, with 12 bases separating them. The CDR3, as DNA: TGTGCCAGCTCGCGCGGCTCCGGAAACACCATATATTTT. Protein: CASSRGSGNTIYF.

This clone has only a few counts. The gene calls are TRBV6-5 and TRBJ1-2; 7 nucleotides match TRBD1. The germline CDR1 and CDR2 sequences are MNHEY and SVGAGI. There are 13 residues in the CDR3. After removal of 6 bases from V and 1 base from J, the junction contained 2 bases not matched to a gene. CDR3 nucleotide sequence: TGTGCCAGCAGAGCAGGGGGTAACTATGGCTACACCTTC. Its translation: CASRAGGNYGYTF.

This clone has a handful of counts. The J gene is TRBJ1-6, the V gene TRBV19, with D tentatively TRBD1 (5 bases). Per the germline V gene, CDR1 is LNHDA and CDR2 is SQIVND (reference sequence). Trimming removed 8 bases from V and 10 bases from J, with 18 bases in between. This CDR3 is built from 14 residues. The CDR3 region has the DNA TGTGCCAGTTCCCTTGGGGGAGCGGGGTCACCCCTCCACTTT. Encoded protein: CASSLGGAGSPLHF.

This chain connects TRBV23-1 to TRBJ2-1, with a weak D call TRBD1 (6 bases). TRBV23-1 is labeled an ORF, and its function is uncertain. The germline V and J ends were trimmed by 5 bases and 0 bases, with 14 bases remaining between them. This CDR3 is built from 16 residues. The CDR3 spells CASSERTDPSYNEQFF. CDR3 coding DNA: TGCGCCAGCAGTGAACGGACAGATCCCTCCTACAATGAGCAGTTCTTC.

V gene TRBV5-1 combines with J gene TRBJ2-6; maybe TRBD2 (5 bases). The CDR3 consists of 16 residues. Trimming removed 0 bases at V and 1 base at J, with 8 bases between. Germline V gene lookup returns CDR1 SGHRS and CDR2 YFSETQ. CDR3 region: CASSLAEVSGANVLTF. CDR3 in DNA: TGCGCCAGCAGCTTGGCGGAGGTTTCTGGGGCCAACGTCCTGACTTTC.

The gene calls are TRBV18 and TRBJ2-6, with D perhaps TRBD1 (6 bases). V lost 5 bases and J 4 bases, leaving 21 bases between the germline ends. The CDR3 extends over 18 amino acids. Germline CDR1 reads KGHSH; CDR2 reads LQKENI. As DNA, the CDR3 is TGTGCCAGCTCATGGCTGGACAGCCCGGCGTCCGGGGCCAACGTCCTGACTTTC. This gives the protein CASSWLDSPASGANVLTF.

The chain employs TRBV5-4 and TRBJ2-1, with 10 positions matching TRBD2. V shed 4 bases and J 8 bases; nucleotides not matched to a gene: 15. CDR1 and CDR2 from the germline V gene are SGHNT and YYREEE (reference sequence). The CDR3 contains 17 residues. The CDR3 protein is CASSPGRSSGRFDEQFF. As DNA, the CDR3 is TGTGCCAGCAGCCCGGGGCGGTCTAGCGGGAGATTCGATGAGCAGTTCTTC.

J is TRBJ1-5 and V is TRBV2; TRBD1 aligns across 10 bases. Trimming cost V 1 base and J 3 bases; bases outside gene matches: 3. This CDR3 contains 16 residues. Germline V gene data show CDR1 as SNHLY and CDR2 as FYNNEI. CDR3 sequence: CASSEEGTGANQPQHF. CDR3 DNA sequence: TGTGCCAGCAGTGAAGAGGGGACAGGGGCCAATCAGCCCCAGCATTTT.

The chain links TRBV19 to TRBJ2-3; maybe TRBD1 (6 bases). Germline V gives CDR1 LNHDA, CDR2 SQIVND (reference sequence). CDR3 length: 15 amino acids. Trimming took 3 bases from V and 2 from J, leaving 12 bases between them. CDR3 sequence: CASSILGAFTDTQYF. In DNA form, the CDR3 reads TGTGCCAGTAGTATCTTGGGGGCCTTCACAGATACGCAGTATTTT.